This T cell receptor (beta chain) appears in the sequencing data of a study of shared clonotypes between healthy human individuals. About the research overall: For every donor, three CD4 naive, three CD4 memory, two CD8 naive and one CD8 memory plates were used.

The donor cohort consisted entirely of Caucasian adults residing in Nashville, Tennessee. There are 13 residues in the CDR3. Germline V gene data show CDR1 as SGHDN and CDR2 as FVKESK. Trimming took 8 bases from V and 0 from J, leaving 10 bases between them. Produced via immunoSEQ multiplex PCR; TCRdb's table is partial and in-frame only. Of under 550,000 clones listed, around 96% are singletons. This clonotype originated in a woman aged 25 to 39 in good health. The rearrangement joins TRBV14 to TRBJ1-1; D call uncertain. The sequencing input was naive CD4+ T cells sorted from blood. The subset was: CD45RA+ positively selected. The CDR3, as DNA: TGTGCCAGCCAGAGAGACCTGAACACTGAAGCTTTCTTT. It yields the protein CASQRDLNTEAFF.